Following are 3 T cell receptor beta chains from one sample sequenced in a study of patients and donors after allogeneic stem cell transplantation. TCRdb analysed the RT-PCR reads with MiXCR anew, one entry per CDR3 protein. The sample yields about a million distinct CDR3 sequences, about 20% seen once. Input material: blood, either unsorted or a sorted T cell fraction (not recorded which). Receptor source: a human donor who was either an allogeneic HSCT recipient or a stem cell or donor lymphocyte infusion donor (not recorded which). It is not recorded whose cells these are; they may come from a transplant donor.

This clonotype was counted only a few times. This chain's CDR3 is CASSLVQEQETQYF. DNA of the CDR3: TGTGCCAGCAGCTTAGTGCAGGAACAAGAGACCCAGTACTTC. This rearrangement joins TRBV7-9 to TRBJ2-5; D gene unclear. The CDR3 runs to 14 residues. Between the trimmed V and J ends, which lost 1 base and 2 bases, there was a span of 8 bases. CDR1 SEHNR and CDR2 FQNEAQ come from the germline V gene (reference sequence).

This clonotype has a count of ten or more. The chain links TRBV5-1 to TRBJ2-1; TRBD1 matches 7 bases. The CDR3 contains 14 residues. V lost 3 bases and J lost 5; bases outside the gene matches: 5. Germline CDR1 reads SGHRS; CDR2 reads YFSETQ. Written as DNA, the CDR3 is TGCGCCAGCAGCTGGTCACAGGGGAACAATGAGCAGTTCTTC. It codes for CASSWSQGNNEQFF. Combining the CDR3 with reference TRBV5-1 and TRBJ2-1 gives the whole variable domain KAGVTQTPRYLIKTRGQQVTLSCSPISGHRSVSWYQQTPGQGLQFLFEYFSETQRNKGNFPGRFSGRQFSNSRSEMNVSTLELGDSALYLCASSWSQGNNEQFFGPGTRLTVL.

A few counts support this clonotype. This sequence joins TRBV5-1 and TRBJ2-1; 8 bases are shared with TRBD2. Germline trimming cut 0 bases from V and 7 bases from J; bases unmatched to any gene: 9. The CDR3 is 16 amino acids. Germline V lookup: CDR1 SGHRS, CDR2 YFSETQ. CDR3 bases: TGCGCCAGCAGCTTGGATAGCGCGGGAGGAATGAATGAGCAGTTCTTC. This codes for CASSLDSAGGMNEQFF.